This is a list of T cell receptor beta chains from one sample in a study of type 1 regulatory T cells. Each CDR3 protein is one row after TCRdb ran MiXCR on the reads. This sample has about 62,000 distinct CDR3 sequences, with 60% to 65% found just once. For these TCRs, the target antigens are not known. The sequenced material came from cultured non-Tr1 T cells, either the whole culture or a sorted T cell fraction (not recorded which). These receptors came from a human donor in good health. CDR3s include the opening cysteine and the closing phenylalanine or tryptophan. D genes are given only for firm matches. Not all rows give a size; the values are once, few, many and, for expanded clones, a class.

>TRBJ1-5|TRBV25-1|-|-
TGTGCCAGCAGTGAAGGGGGGGTGGATCAGCCCCAGCATTTT
CASSEGGVDQPQHF
>TRBJ2-3|TRBV6-5|-|few
TGTGCCAGCAGCCCGTTCAGGCAGTCAACGATCACAGATACGCAGTATTTT
CASSPFRQSTITDTQYF
>TRBJ2-7|TRBV29-1|TRBD1|-
TGCAGCGTTGTAGAACAGGGGTTATCGTTGGGATCGTCCGGGCAGTACTTC
CSVVEQGLSLGSSGQYF
>TRBJ2-5|TRBV18|-|-
TGTGCCAGCTCACCACCTGCCAGCGGGCGCCAAGAGACCCAGTACTTC
CASSPPASGRQETQYF
>TRBJ1-2|TRBV6-1|-|-
TGTGCCGGATCCGCCCAAGCTAACTATGGCTACACCTTC
CAGSAQANYGYTF
>TRBJ2-7|TRBV2|-|-
TGTGCCAGCGGGAGGTTATCCCACGAGCAGTACTTC
CASGRLSHEQYF
>TRBJ2-5|TRBV4-3|TRBD1|-
TGCGCCAGCAGCCAAGACAGGGGGCGAACATTTGGGACCCAGTACTTC
CASSQDRGRTFGTQYF
>TRBJ1-5|TRBV5-1|-|-
TGCGCCAGCAGCTTGGGAGGACGGGGTAATCAGCCCCAGCATTTT
CASSLGGRGNQPQHF
>TRBJ2-1|TRBV25-1|TRBD1|-
TGTGCCAGCAGTGAATCGGGACAGATTAATGAGCAGTTCTTC
CASSESGQINEQFF
>TRBJ2-7|TRBV7-2|-|-
TGTGCCAGCAGCTTAGTTGTCAGCTCCTACGAGCAGTACTTC
CASSLVVSSYEQYF
>TRBJ2-2|TRBV11-2|TRBD2|few
TGTGCCAGCAGTCCTCTAGCGGGAGGGCCGAGCACCGGGGAGCTGTTTTTT
CASSPLAGGPSTGELFF
>TRBJ2-7|TRBV5-1|-|-
TGCGCCAGCAGCTTGACAGGTCTCAATTCCGAGCAGTACTTC
CASSLTGLNSEQYF
>TRBJ1-1|TRBV28|-|-
TGTGCCAGCATCCCAATGGGGGGCGCGGGTCCTGAAGCTTTCTTT
CASIPMGGAGPEAFF
>TRBJ2-3|TRBV11-2|-|few
TGTGCCAGCGACATAACCGGCTTGGGCACAGATACGCAGTATTTT
CASDITGLGTDTQYF
>TRBJ1-1|TRBV4-1|-|-
TGCGCCAGCAGCCAAGATGTCGGGTTACTTTTGAACACTGAAGCTTTCTTT
CASSQDVGLLLNTEAFF
>TRBJ2-1|TRBV3-1|TRBD1|few
TGTGCCAGCAGCCCGGGGACAGGGAGAAATAATGAGCAGTTCTTC
CASSPGTGRNNEQFF
>TRBJ2-2|TRBV20-1|TRBD2|once
TGCAGTGCTGAGCGGGGTTTCGGAGACGGGGAGCTGTTTTTT
CSAERGFGDGELFF
>TRBJ2-3|TRBV11-2|TRBD1|few
TGTGCCAGCAGCCGGGACAGGTCAACAGATACGCAGTATTTT
CASSRDRSTDTQYF
>TRBJ1-2|TRBV12-3/TRBV12-4|-|-
TGTGCCAGCAGCCACGGATGGGAGGTCTATGGCTACACCTTC
CASSHGWEVYGYTF
>TRBJ2-5|TRBV10-3|-|few
TGTGCCATCAGTGGTTCGGACAGCGACCAAGAGACCCAGTACTTC
CAISGSDSDQETQYF
>TRBJ1-1|TRBV11-2|-|few
TGTGCCAGCAGCTTGAAGCTGGGGATTAGGGACACTGAAGCTTTCTTT
CASSLKLGIRDTEAFF
>TRBJ2-7|TRBV20-1|-|-
TGCAGTGCTAGAGATCCGTCTGCTGGATACGAGCAGTACTTC
CSARDPSAGYEQYF
>TRBJ1-3|TRBV5-1|-|once
TGCGCCAGCAGGAACGAGGGAGCTGGAAACACCATATATTTT
CASRNEGAGNTIYF
>TRBJ2-1|TRBV20-1|-|-
TGCACCACGTTAAAGAGGAGGGGGGGCAATGAGCAGTTCTTC
CTTLKRRGGNEQFF
>TRBJ2-1|TRBV20-1|TRBD2|many
TGCAGTGCTAGGGGTCTAGCGGGAGAGGGTGAGCAGTTCTTC
CSARGLAGEGEQFF
>TRBJ2-7|TRBV20-1|TRBD2|-
TGCAGTGCTAGCGCGCTAGCGGGATTCTACGAGCAGTACTTC
CSASALAGFYEQYF
>TRBJ2-5|TRBV5-6|TRBD2|-
TGTGCCAGCAGCCTGGGACTATCAAGCCAAGAGACCCAGTACTTC
CASSLGLSSQETQYF
>TRBJ2-1|TRBV6-2/TRBV6-3|TRBD2|-
TGTGCCAGCAGTTACTCGAGACTGGGGGGGGGTGAGCAGTTCTTC
CASSYSRLGGGEQFF
>TRBJ2-3|TRBV11-2|-|-
TGTGCCAGCGGCCGGGGGCACACAGATACGCAGTATTTT
CASGRGHTDTQYF
>TRBJ2-7|TRBV29-1|-|-
TGCAGCGTTGGGTGGGGCGGAGGCTACGAGCAGTACTTC
CSVGWGGGYEQYF
>TRBJ2-1|TRBV15|TRBD1|-
TGTGCCACCACTCGGACAGGGAGGAATGAGCAGTTCTTC
CATTRTGRNEQFF
>TRBJ2-3|TRBV15|-|-
TGTGCCACCAGCAGAGATCAGGGCTTTACCACAGATACGCAGTATTTT
CATSRDQGFTTDTQYF
>TRBJ1-1|TRBV18|-|-
TGTGCCAGCTCACCAAGCGCTGAAGCTTTCTTT
CASSPSAEAFF